The clone carrying this TCR beta chain appeared once. Its specificity is unknown. The time point is: neoterminal ileum biopsy at postoperative endoscopy, about 6 months after surgery. Assay: immunoSEQ multiplex PCR; the TCRdb copy retains only in-frame clones and omits some. The data hold approximately 2,200 clones, with 62% observed a single time. These data originate in a study of T cell repertoires in ileal Crohn's disease. The wider study: Median disease duration was nearly eight years; less than 45% smoked at surgery.

Per the germline V gene, CDR1 is SNHLY and CDR2 is FYNNEI. The CDR3 contains 16 residues. J gave up 7 bases and V 7 bases, and 14 bases lay outside the gene matches. Regarding the study as a whole: Compared with CD4 T cells, sorted CD8 cells carried more expanded clones.

The V call is TRBV2, the J call TRBJ2-1, with 9 bases matching TRBD1. Specimen: ileal tissue. This receptor was obtained from an adult with Crohn's disease. The CDR3 bases are TGTGCCAGCACTTACTCTGGACAGGGGATTGGGAATGAGCAGTTCTTC. Its translation is CASTYSGQGIGNEQFF. Full variable domain (remainder filled in from reference TRBV2 and TRBJ2-1): EPEVTQTPSHQVTQMGQEVILRCVPISNHLYFYWYRQILGQKVEFLVSFYNNEISEKSEIFDDQFSVERPDGSNFTLKIRSTKLEDSAMYFCASTYSGQGIGNEQFFGPGTRLTVL.